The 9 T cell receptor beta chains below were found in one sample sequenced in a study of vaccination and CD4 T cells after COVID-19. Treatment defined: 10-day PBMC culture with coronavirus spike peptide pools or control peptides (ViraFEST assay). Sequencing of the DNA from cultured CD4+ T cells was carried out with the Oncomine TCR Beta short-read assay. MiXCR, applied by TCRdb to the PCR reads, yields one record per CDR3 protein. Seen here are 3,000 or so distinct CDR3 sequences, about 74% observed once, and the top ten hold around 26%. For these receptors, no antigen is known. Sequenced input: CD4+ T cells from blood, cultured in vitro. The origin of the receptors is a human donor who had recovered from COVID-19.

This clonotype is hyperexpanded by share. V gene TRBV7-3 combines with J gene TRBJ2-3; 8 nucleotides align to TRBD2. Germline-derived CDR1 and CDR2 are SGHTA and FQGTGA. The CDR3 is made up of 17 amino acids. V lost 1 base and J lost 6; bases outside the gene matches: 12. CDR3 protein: CASSLRRASGLGDTQYF. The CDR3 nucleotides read TGTGCCAGCAGCTTAAGAAGGGCTAGCGGGCTGGGGGATACGCAGTATTTT.

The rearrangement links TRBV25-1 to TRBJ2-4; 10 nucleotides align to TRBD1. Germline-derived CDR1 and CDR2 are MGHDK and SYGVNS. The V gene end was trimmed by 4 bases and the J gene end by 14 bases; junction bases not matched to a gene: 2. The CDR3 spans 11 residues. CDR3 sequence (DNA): TGTGCCAGCAGTGTTGGGACAGGGGAGTACTTC. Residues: CASSVGTGEYF.

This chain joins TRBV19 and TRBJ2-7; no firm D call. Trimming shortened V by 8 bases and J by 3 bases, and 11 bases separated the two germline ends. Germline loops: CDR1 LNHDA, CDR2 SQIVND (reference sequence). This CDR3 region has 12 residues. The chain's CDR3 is CASRAASYEQYF. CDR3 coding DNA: TGTGCCAGTCGAGCAGCCAGCTACGAGCAGTACTTC.

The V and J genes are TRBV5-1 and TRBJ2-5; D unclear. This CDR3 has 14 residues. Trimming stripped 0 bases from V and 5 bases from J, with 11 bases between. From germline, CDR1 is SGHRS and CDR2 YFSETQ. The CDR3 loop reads CASSLGEATETQYF. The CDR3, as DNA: TGCGCCAGCAGCTTGGGAGAGGCTACGGAGACCCAGTACTTC.

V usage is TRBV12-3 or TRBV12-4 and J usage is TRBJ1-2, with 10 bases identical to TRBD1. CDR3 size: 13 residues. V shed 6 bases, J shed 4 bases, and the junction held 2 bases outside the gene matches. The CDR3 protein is CASRGTGVYGYTF. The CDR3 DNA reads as TGTGCCAGCAGGGGGACAGGGGTCTATGGCTACACCTTC.

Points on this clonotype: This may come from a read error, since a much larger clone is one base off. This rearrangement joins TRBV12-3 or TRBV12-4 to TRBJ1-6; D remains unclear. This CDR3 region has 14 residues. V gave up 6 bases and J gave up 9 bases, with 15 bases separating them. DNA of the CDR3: TGTGCCAGCAGCCGATCTGGGCCCCTTTCACCCCTCCACTTT. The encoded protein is CASSRSGPLSPLHF.

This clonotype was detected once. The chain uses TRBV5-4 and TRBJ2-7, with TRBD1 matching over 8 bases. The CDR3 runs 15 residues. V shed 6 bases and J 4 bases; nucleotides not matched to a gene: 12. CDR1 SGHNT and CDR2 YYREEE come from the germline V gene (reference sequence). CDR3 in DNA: TGTGCCAGCACCCAGGGGGCCCTTCAACTTTACGAGCAGTACTTC. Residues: CASTQGALQLYEQYF.

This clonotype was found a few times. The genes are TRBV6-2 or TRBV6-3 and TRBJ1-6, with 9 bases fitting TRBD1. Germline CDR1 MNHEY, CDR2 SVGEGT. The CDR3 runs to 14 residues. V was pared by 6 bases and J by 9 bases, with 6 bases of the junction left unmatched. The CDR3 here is CASRADRGGSPLHF. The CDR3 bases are TGTGCCAGCAGGGCCGACAGGGGGGGTTCACCCCTCCACTTT.

The CDR3 nucleotides read TGTGCCAGCAGCCGGAGCCAAGTGGACAGCTATGGCTACACCTTC. Amino acid sequence: CASSRSQVDSYGYTF. The V gene is TRBV6-1, the J gene TRBJ1-2, with TRBD1 as a possible D gene (6 bases). The CDR3 extends over 15 amino acids. The ends were cut back, 6 bases at V and 4 bases at J, with 18 bases in the middle. CDR1 and CDR2 from the germline V gene are MNHNS and SASEGT.